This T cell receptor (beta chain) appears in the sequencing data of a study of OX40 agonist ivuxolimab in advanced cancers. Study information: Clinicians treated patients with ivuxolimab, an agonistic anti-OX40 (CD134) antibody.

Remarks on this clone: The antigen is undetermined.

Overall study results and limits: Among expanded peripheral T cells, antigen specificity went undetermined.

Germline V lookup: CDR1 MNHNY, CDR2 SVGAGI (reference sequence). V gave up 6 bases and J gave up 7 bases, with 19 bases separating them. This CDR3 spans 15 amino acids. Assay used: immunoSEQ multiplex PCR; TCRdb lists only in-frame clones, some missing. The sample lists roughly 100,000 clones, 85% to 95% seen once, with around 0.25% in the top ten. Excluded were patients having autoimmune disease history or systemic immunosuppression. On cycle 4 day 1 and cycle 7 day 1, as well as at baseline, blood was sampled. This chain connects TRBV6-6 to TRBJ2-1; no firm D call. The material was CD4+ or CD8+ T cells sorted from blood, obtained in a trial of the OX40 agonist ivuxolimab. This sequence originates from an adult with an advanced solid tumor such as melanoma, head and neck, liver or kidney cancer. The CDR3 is CASRLDGFYPNEQFF. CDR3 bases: TGTGCCAGCAGACTCGACGGTTTCTACCCTAATGAGCAGTTCTTC.